This TCR beta chain was captured in a study of T cell responses to AZD1222 COVID-19 vaccine. CDR1 is LNHDA and CDR2 is SQIVND in the germline V gene (reference sequence). CDR3 length equals 14 residues. V dropped 3 bases and J dropped 6 bases, with 14 bases sitting between them. Regarding this clone: The target antigen is unknown.

Study-wide results and caveats: Among AZD1222 vaccinees, only six or seven were seropositive at baseline. Unmutated variant regions are reportedly the target of nearly half of TCRs that are spike-specific.

The data were produced by immunoSEQ multiplex PCR, yet TCRdb's version contains in-frame clones alone and is incomplete. Among about 150,000 clones listed, 90% to 95% were seen once. This clonotype originated in an adult in good health. The chain employs TRBV19 and TRBJ1-2, with a weak D call TRBD1 (5 bases). Sequencing used peripheral blood, obtained on day 0 of AZD1222 vaccination. In DNA, the CDR3 is TGTGCCAGTAGTATTGAAGAGGGGTTGGATGGCTACACCTTC. Protein sequence: CASSIEEGLDGYTF.